The 15 T cell receptor beta chains presented below share a single source sample, sequenced in a study of Ad26.COV2.S vaccination and SARS-CoV-2 variants (dated by TCRdb to about 2021). Per the publication, the treatment or condition label means: some 20 received Ad26.COV2.S at low or high dose, single or two shots; 5 received placebo; per-sample allocation not given. Repertoires of vaccine and placebo recipients were sequenced from samples collected on day 63 after the first injection. Receptors were amplified or captured by the immunoSEQ multiplex PCR assay. Drawn from immuneACCESS, this table holds only the in-frame rearrangements with V and J called that TCRdb kept. Clones are partly lost; checked studies trace under half to an unresolved V gene and leave the rest unexplained. The sample data list 400,000 to 450,000 clones, and around 92% of these were observed just once. The ten most abundant clones make up about 1.7% of the sample.

The sample here was peripheral blood, taken in a trial of Ad26.COV2.S vaccine versus placebo. The source is a person between 18 and 60 years old who received the Ad26.COV2.S COVID-19 vaccine or a placebo.

The genes are TRBV4-1 and TRBJ2-7; no reliable D call. The CDR3 runs to 14 residues. Per germline, CDR1 MGHRA and CDR2 YSYEKL. V lost 1 base and J lost 2, with 9 bases in between. The CDR3, as DNA: TGCGCCAGCAGCCAAGGAGTAATCCCCTACGAGCAGTACTTC. Its translation is CASSQGVIPYEQYF.

The chain couples TRBV7-2 to TRBJ2-7; D not certain. V lost 4 bases, J lost 3 bases, and 10 bases lay in between. The CDR3 spans 13 residues. The germline CDR1 and CDR2 sequences are SGHTA and FQGNSA. The CDR3, as DNA: TGTGCCAGCAGCTCCCTCGATGACTACGAGCAGTACTTC. Translating gives CASSSLDDYEQYF.

This clone was picked up one time. The chain carries TRBV7-2 and TRBJ1-2; possibly TRBD1 for D (6 bases). The CDR3 is made up of 13 amino acids. V lost 5 bases to trimming and J lost 4 bases, with 11 bases between them. The germline V gene encodes CDR1 SGHTA and CDR2 FQGNSA. The CDR3 loop is CASSPGTPYGYTF. For the CDR3, the DNA is TGTGCCAGCAGCCCGGGGACACCCTATGGCTACACCTTC.

This clone was observed a handful of times. Here the CDR3 DNA reads TGTGCCAGCAGCTATGGACGGAGGGTCACTGAAGCTTTCTTT. Its protein is CASSYGRRVTEAFF. The chain has TRBV6-2 or TRBV6-3 and TRBJ1-1; no clear D. Trimming took off 6 bases at V and 4 bases at J, with 15 bases between the two ends. The CDR3 spans 14 residues. Germline V gene sequence: CDR1 MNHEY, CDR2 SVGEGT.

CDR3: CASSLASAGPDYGYTF. CDR3 DNA sequence: TGTGCCAGCAGCTTAGCGTCGGCAGGGCCCGACTATGGCTACACCTTC. J is TRBJ1-2 and V is TRBV7-2; D is perhaps TRBD1 (5 bases). V lost 0 bases, J lost 3 bases, and 14 bases lay in between. This CDR3 contains 16 residues. Germline values: CDR1 SGHTA, CDR2 FQGNSA.

The chain combines TRBV27 with TRBJ2-7, with TRBD1 identical over 8 bases. V trimming: 2 bases; J trimming: 4 bases; junction bases outside the gene matches: 10. From germline, CDR1 is MNHEY and CDR2 SMNVEV (reference sequence). This CDR3 comprises 16 residues. The CDR3 loop is CASSLGWAGGGYEQYF. The CDR3 DNA reads as TGTGCCAGCAGTTTAGGTTGGGCAGGGGGCGGTTACGAGCAGTACTTC.

The gene calls are TRBV3-1 (or the pseudogene TRBV3-2) and TRBJ1-5; D not resolved. V lost 3 bases to trimming and J lost 4 bases, with 16 bases between them. Germline V lookup: CDR1 LGHDT, CDR2 YNNKEL (reference sequence). The CDR3 is 16 amino acids. The CDR3 DNA reads TGTGCCAGCAGCCATGCCCACTGTTTTCGGAATCAGCCCCAGCATTTT. It yields the protein CASSHAHCFRNQPQHF.

This sequence joins TRBV4-1 and TRBJ2-1; 8 bases are shared with TRBD1. This CDR3 spans 16 amino acids. The J segment lost 4 bases and the V segment lost 4 bases, leaving 9 bases of the junction unmatched. Germline loops: CDR1 MGHRA, CDR2 YSYEKL. The DNA of the CDR3 is TGCGCCAGCAGCCGGCACCTCGGGACAGGATACAATGAGCAGTTCTTC. Translating gives CASSRHLGTGYNEQFF.

The rearrangement links TRBV11-2 to TRBJ1-6; 8 bases are a match to TRBD1. The CDR3 totals 15 residues. Germline V gene sequence: CDR1 SGHAT, CDR2 FQNNGV. The ends lost 1 base at V and 7 bases at J; junction bases unmatched: 3. In DNA form, the CDR3 reads TGTGCCAGCAGCTTAGCACAGGGGGGAAATTCACCCCTCCACTTT. Its protein is CASSLAQGGNSPLHF.

The V call is TRBV11-2, the J call TRBJ1-6; 9 nucleotides match TRBD1. Losses at the gene ends were 0 bases for V and 10 bases for J; bases not matched to a gene: 10. The CDR3 has 17 amino acids. The V gene's germline CDR1 is SGHAT and CDR2 FQNNGV. The CDR3 coding sequence is TGTGCCAGCAGCTTAGATTATACAGGGGGCGCGCGGTCACCCCTCCACTTT. It translates to CASSLDYTGGARSPLHF.

The rearrangement links TRBV11-2 to TRBJ2-1; weak D call: TRBD2 (5 bases). Germline lookup yields CDR1 SGHAT and CDR2 FQNNGV. V dropped 5 bases and J dropped 9 bases, with 14 bases sitting between them. The CDR3 consists of 13 residues. The CDR3 region has the DNA TGTGCCAGCAGCGGGAGTCGTATGGGTGAGCAGTTCTTC. Translating gives CASSGSRMGEQFF. The variable domain in full, with the rest retrieved from reference TRBV11-2 and TRBJ2-1, is EAGVAQSPRYKIIEKRQSVAFWCNPISGHATLYWYQQILGQGPKLLIQFQNNGVVDDSQLPKDRFSAERLKGVDSTLKIQPAKLEDSAVYLCASSGSRMGEQFFGPGTRLTVL.

V usage is TRBV6-2 or TRBV6-3 and J usage is TRBJ1-5; maybe TRBD1 (6 bases). Germline loops: CDR1 MNHEY, CDR2 SVGEGT. This CDR3 has 14 amino acids. V was cut by 6 bases and J by 3 bases, with 12 bases left in between. The CDR3 DNA reads TGTGCCAGCAGCAAAGGGGGGATCAATCAGCCCCAGCATTTT. Amino acid sequence: CASSKGGINQPQHF.

The V call is TRBV20-1, the J call TRBJ1-6; D not certain. Trimming removed 3 bases from V and 8 bases from J, with 8 bases in between. The CDR3 spans 12 residues. The V gene's germline CDR1 is DFQATT and CDR2 SNEGSKA (reference sequence). The CDR3 nucleotides read TGCAGTGCTAGTCGCACGGATTCACCCCTCCACTTT. It specifies CSASRTDSPLHF.

The chain uses TRBV6-2 or TRBV6-3 and TRBJ2-7; 10 bases map to TRBD1. The germline gives CDR1 MNHEY, CDR2 SVGEGT. CDR3 length: 18 amino acids. V lost 3 bases and J lost 3; bases outside the gene matches: 14. CDR3 in amino acids: CASSYGVSRDRGLYEQYF. CDR3 nucleotides: TGTGCCAGCAGTTATGGGGTCTCCCGGGACAGGGGACTCTACGAGCAGTACTTC.

The chain has TRBV6-5 and TRBJ2-5; D possibly corresponds to TRBD1 (6 bases). The CDR3 runs 15 residues. The V end lost 6 bases, the J end lost 2 bases, and 16 bases lay between the germline ends. The germline V gene encodes CDR1 MNHEY and CDR2 SVGAGI. This CDR3 reads CASRPHGTPQETQYF. The CDR3 DNA reads as TGTGCCAGCAGACCCCACGGGACACCTCAAGAGACCCAGTACTTC.